The T cell receptor (beta chain) under discussion was sequenced for a study of shared clonotypes between healthy human individuals. Germline-derived CDR1 and CDR2 are LNHDA and SQIVND (reference sequence). The CDR3 has 15 residues. Trimming removed 11 bases from V and 0 bases from J, with 19 bases in between. Points on this clone: Its antigen remains unknown.

Profiling relied on immunoSEQ multiplex PCR, and the TCRdb table lists in-frame clones only, not all of them. Of about 1.1 million clones detected, around 78% appear once; the ten largest clones hold 0.5% to 0.65%. Study observations and caveats: Sampling used blood alone; tissue repertoires probably differ.

The clonotype comes from a man between 18 and 35 years old in good health. Some clones in this sample may be carry-over from other donors' samples. Sample: memory CD4+ T cells from PBMCs. As for subset: CD45RA-negative fraction. The chain couples TRBV19 to TRBJ1-1; D is possibly TRBD1 (5 bases). This CDR3 reads CASRGPPLMNTEAFF. For the CDR3, the DNA is TGTGCCTCCCGGGGCCCTCCCTTGATGAACACTGAAGCTTTCTTT.